This T cell receptor (beta chain) was profiled in a study of blood T cell repertoires in COVID-19. The germline V gene encodes CDR1 SGHRS and CDR2 YFSETQ. V lost 0 bases, J lost 6 bases, and 8 bases stayed unmatched. The CDR3 has 15 residues. The protocol was immunoSEQ multiplex PCR, while the TCRdb copy is restricted to in-frame clones and leaves out a portion. Of about 200,000 clones listed, around 86% are singletons. The TCR sequence derives from a man between 60 and 75 years old with acute or convalescent COVID-19. J is TRBJ1-2 and V is TRBV5-1, with 7 positions matching TRBD1. Material: peripheral blood. The CDR3 is CASSLAVGQVNGYTF. Here the CDR3 DNA reads TGCGCCAGCAGCTTGGCCGTAGGACAGGTCAATGGCTACACCTTC.